This TCR beta chain was recorded in a study of CD8+ T cells in alopecia areata. RNA, once extracted, was reverse transcribed into cDNA for use as the sequencing template. Generated by immunoSEQ multiplex PCR, the TCRdb table keeps only in-frame clones and is missing some. The table records 250,000 or so clones, 67% of them present only once. The authors sorted CD4+ and CD8+ T cells from PBMCs. About this clone itself: Its antigen is unknown.

Study observations and caveats: In patients, TCRs were shared less clearly than in mice, and HLA may possibly be involved. Elevated clonality characterized lesional scalp relative to normal scalp, particularly in alopecia totalis/universalis.

The sequence derives from a human donor with alopecia areata. Specimen: CD4+ T cells sorted from blood, collected at week 0.

CDR3 in amino acids: CASSTEGVDSPLHF. The CDR3 DNA follows: TGTGCCAGCAGCACCGAAGGGGTGGATTCACCCCTCCACTTT. The chain uses TRBV9 and TRBJ1-6; a weak D match, TRBD1 (5 bases). Germline CDR1 reads SGDLS; CDR2 reads YYNGEE. CDR3 length: 14 amino acids. Trimming took off 4 bases at V and 8 bases at J, with 13 bases between the two ends. The full variable domain, completed using reference TRBV9 and TRBJ1-6, is DSGVTQTPKHLITATGQRVTLRCSPRSGDLSVYWYQQSLDQGLQFLIQYYNGEERAKGNILERFSAQQFPDLHSELNLSSLELGDSALYFCASSTEGVDSPLHFGNGTRLTVT.